Following are 15 T cell receptor beta chains from one sample sequenced in a study of shared clonotypes between healthy human individuals (dated by TCRdb to about 2020). Libraries were constructed by the immunoSEQ multiplex PCR assay. The immuneACCESS repertoire file appears here via TCRdb, limited to in-frame rearrangements. These files lack a portion of the clones; in checked studies, under half of the deficit traces to unresolved V genes, and the cause of the others is not known. Here the sample has millions of clones; 90% to 95% occur a single time. The top ten clones comprise roughly 0.36% of the sample. Sequencing was performed on naive CD4+ T cells from PBMCs. The cell subset or site label, read with the paper, signifies: CD45RA+ positively selected. These receptors were taken from a young man in good health. Some clones in this sample may be carry-over from other donors' samples.

Note on this clone: At one end, the junction sequence differs from germline, possibly due to a read error. In DNA form, the CDR3 reads TGTGCCAGCAGTCAATTTCGGGGTCCCTACGACGTTGAAGAGACCCAGTACTTC. Protein: CASSQFRGPYDVEETQYF. The genes are TRBV16 and TRBJ2-5, with D possibly being TRBD2 (5 bases). CDR1 and CDR2 from the germline V gene are KGHSY and FQNENV. The CDR3 contains 18 residues.

The rearrangement uses TRBV28 and TRBJ1-2; D is unresolved. Per the germline V gene, CDR1 is MDHEN and CDR2 is SYDVKM. V lost 7 bases and J lost 2, with 8 bases in between. The CDR3 spans 12 residues. The CDR3 here is CASTPFNYGYTF. CDR3 nucleotide sequence: TGTGCCAGCACTCCCTTCAACTATGGCTACACCTTC.

This chain joins TRBV18 and TRBJ2-1, with D unresolved. V shed 3 bases and J shed 8 bases, with 8 bases lying between them. CDR3 length: 12 residues. Germline CDR1 reads KGHSH; CDR2 reads LQKENI. Here the CDR3 DNA reads TGTGCCAGCTCACCCGGGTCCCATGAGCAGTTCTTC. This gives the protein CASSPGSHEQFF.

The chain couples TRBV9 to TRBJ1-4; 7 bases align to TRBD1. Trimming removed 0 bases from V and 8 bases from J; junction bases left unmatched: 1. This CDR3 comprises 13 residues. Germline assignment: CDR1 SGDLS and CDR2 YYNGEE. Here the CDR3 DNA reads TGTGCCAGCAGCGTAGGCAGGGGGGAAAAACTGTTTTTT. Protein: CASSVGRGEKLFF.

In its sample, this clone was seen a few times. The V call is TRBV6-6, the J call TRBJ1-5, with D hard to call. V was cut by 0 bases and J by 8 bases, with 11 bases left in between. This CDR3 is built from 14 residues. Germline lookup yields CDR1 MNHNY and CDR2 SVGAGI (reference sequence). Here the CDR3 DNA reads TGTGCCAGCAGTTACTCCTCTCCACGGGAGCCCCAGCATTTT. Its translation: CASSYSSPREPQHF.

This clone was recorded a few times. This chain joins TRBV18 and TRBJ2-7; the match to TRBD1 covers 7 bases. V was pared by 3 bases and J by 3 bases, with 2 bases of the junction left unmatched. The CDR3 totals 13 residues. Per germline, CDR1 KGHSH and CDR2 LQKENI. This CDR3 is CASSPGQLYEQYF. CDR3 bases: TGTGCCAGCTCACCGGGACAGCTCTACGAGCAGTACTTC.

This clone was picked up a small number of times. The chain recombines TRBV20-1 with TRBJ1-1, with D tentatively TRBD1 (6 bases). The V gene's germline CDR1 is DFQATT and CDR2 SNEGSKA (reference sequence). Trimming took 5 bases from V and 11 from J, leaving 15 bases between them. This CDR3 has 11 amino acids. The DNA of the CDR3 is TGCAGTGCTCAAAGGACAGTATTCGCTTTCTTT. Residues: CSAQRTVFAFF.

Comment on this clone: This CDR3 is also generated by other DNA sequences in the sample. This sequence joins TRBV5-1 and TRBJ2-3; D gene unclear. From germline, CDR1 is SGHRS and CDR2 YFSETQ. Trimming cost V 1 base and J 0 bases, with 12 bases left between them. This CDR3 has 16 residues. The CDR3 sequence is CASSLIPGTSTDTQYF. DNA for the CDR3: TGCGCCAGCAGCTTGATTCCGGGTACTAGCACAGATACGCAGTATTTT.

The chain carries TRBV7-6 and TRBJ2-1; D is perhaps TRBD1 (7 bases). Germline values: CDR1 SGHVS, CDR2 FNYEAQ. This CDR3 comprises 18 residues. With 5 bases removed from V and 2 bases from J, the gap between germline ends came to 22 bases. The CDR3 here is CASSQKWGGGGTYNEQFF. CDR3 nucleotide sequence: TGTGCCAGCAGCCAAAAATGGGGTGGAGGGGGCACCTACAATGAGCAGTTCTTC.

The rearrangement links TRBV6-1 to TRBJ2-1, with TRBD1 identical over 9 bases. Germline V gives CDR1 MNHNS, CDR2 SASEGT. The CDR3 runs to 11 residues. After removal of 11 bases from V and 7 bases from J, the junction contained 3 bases not matched to a gene. This CDR3 is CAATGGNEQFF. CDR3 nucleotides: TGTGCCGCGACAGGGGGAAATGAGCAGTTCTTC.

This clone was counted once. The chain recombines TRBV28 with TRBJ2-5; TRBD1 matches at 7 bases. The CDR3 is made up of 17 amino acids. Germline V gene data show CDR1 as MDHEN and CDR2 as SYDVKM. The junction had 18 bases not matched to a gene; V was cut back by 8 bases and J by 3 bases. As DNA, the CDR3 is TGTGCCAGCCATCCCCCGCCCGGGACAGCTTTTAAAGAGACCCAGTACTTC. Its translation is CASHPPPGTAFKETQYF.

V and J are TRBV19 and TRBJ2-3, with 9 positions matching TRBD1. Germline CDR1 and CDR2: LNHDA and SQIVND (reference sequence). J was trimmed by 1 base and V by 4 bases; bases with no gene match: 6. The CDR3 spans 16 residues. DNA of the CDR3: TGTGCCAGTAGTAACGGGCGGACAGGGGGCACAGATACGCAGTATTTT. Translating gives CASSNGRTGGTDTQYF.

This sequence joins TRBV5-1 and TRBJ2-7, with D maybe TRBD1 (5 bases). V lost 0 bases and J lost 4, with 11 bases in between. Germline CDR1 reads SGHRS; CDR2 reads YFSETQ. This CDR3 is 14 amino acids long. The DNA for the CDR3 is TGCGCCAGCAGCTTGGTACAGGACGGGTACGAGCAGTACTTC. This gives the protein CASSLVQDGYEQYF.

The rearrangement joins TRBV28 to TRBJ1-6; unclear D gene. Looked up from germline, CDR1 is MDHEN and CDR2 is SYDVKM. Trimming left V 2 bases short and J 10 bases short, with 9 bases between. The CDR3 contains 13 residues. The chain's CDR3 is CASSLRLDSPLHF. As DNA, the CDR3 is TGTGCCAGCAGTTTACGGTTGGACTCACCCCTCCACTTT.

The gene calls are TRBV18 and TRBJ1-1; 9 bases agree with TRBD1. The CDR3 spans 17 residues. The V segment lost 2 bases and the J segment 2 bases; nucleotides outside the gene matches: 9. The germline gives CDR1 KGHSH, CDR2 LQKENI. CDR3 amino acids: CASSPIRQGGGNTEAFF. DNA for the CDR3: TGTGCCAGCTCACCAATTAGACAGGGGGGCGGAAACACTGAAGCTTTCTTT.